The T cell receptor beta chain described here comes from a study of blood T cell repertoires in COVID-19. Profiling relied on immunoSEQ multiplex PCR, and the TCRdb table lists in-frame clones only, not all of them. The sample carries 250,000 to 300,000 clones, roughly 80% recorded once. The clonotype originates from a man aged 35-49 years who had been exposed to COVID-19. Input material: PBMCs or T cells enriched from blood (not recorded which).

CDR3 sequence: CASSALQGSYEQYF. The CDR3, as DNA: TGTGCCAGCAGCGCCCTCCAGGGCTCCTACGAGCAGTACTTC. The genes are TRBV9 and TRBJ2-7; a possible D gene is TRBD1 (5 bases). The CDR3 has 14 amino acids. CDR1 is SGDLS and CDR2 is YYNGEE in the germline V gene. The V and J ends lost 3 bases and 0 bases respectively, with 10 bases between them.